The 8 T cell receptor beta chains below were found in one sample sequenced in a study of T-cell reconstitution after alpha-beta-depleted transplantation in children. The TCRbeta library incorporated unique molecular identifiers. Each CDR3 protein gets one entry after TCRdb re-called the PCR reads with MiXCR. Of approximately 640,000 distinct CDR3 sequences listed, roughly 17% are singletons. The sequenced sample was PBMCs from the stem cell graft donor, obtained from the stem cell graft. These receptor sequences come from a human donor who donated a stem cell graft to a child with acute myeloid leukemia.

This clonotype was observed at least ten times. The chain carries TRBV27 and TRBJ1-2, with 8 nucleotides matching TRBD1. Germline assignment: CDR1 MNHEY and CDR2 SMNVEV (reference sequence). Trimming cost V 1 base and J 6 bases; bases outside gene matches: 22. This CDR3 region has 20 residues. The DNA for the CDR3 is TGTGCCAGCAGTTTATATACGCTCACAGGCACCGGACAGGGTGATAATGGCTACACCTTC. Residues: CASSLYTLTGTGQGDNGYTF.

The chain couples TRBV5-1 to TRBJ1-1; D not certain. The CDR3 runs to 11 residues. V was pared by 4 bases and J by 8 bases, with 9 bases between. Per the germline V gene, CDR1 is SGHRS and CDR2 is YFSETQ. CDR3: CASSAGFEAFF. The DNA of the CDR3 is TGCGCCAGCAGCGCGGGTTTCGAAGCTTTCTTT. Together with reference TRBV5-1 and TRBJ1-1, the CDR3 gives the full variable domain: KAGVTQTPRYLIKTRGQQVTLSCSPISGHRSVSWYQQTPGQGLQFLFEYFSETQRNKGNFPGRFSGRQFSNSRSEMNVSTLELGDSALYLCASSAGFEAFFGQGTRLTVV.

This clonotype was counted a single time. It may be a read error: a sequence one base away is much more abundant. The chain uses TRBV13 and TRBJ2-2; TRBD1 matches at 9 bases. Germline CDR1 PRHDT, CDR2 FYEKMQ (reference sequence). This CDR3 is built from 14 residues. With 5 bases clipped from V and 6 bases from J, the junction kept 4 bases outside the gene matches. This chain's CDR3 is CASSRDRAAGELFF. The CDR3 nucleotides read TGTGCCAGCAGCAGGGACAGGGCGGCCGGGGAGCTGTTTTTT.

This clonotype was counted many times. The chain couples TRBV29-1 to TRBJ2-2; D is undetermined. Germline values: CDR1 SQVTM, CDR2 ANQGSEA. V lost 7 bases to trimming and J lost 0 bases, with 6 bases between them. This CDR3 region has 12 residues. The CDR3 region is CSAGPNTGELFF. The CDR3 DNA sequence: TGCAGCGCCGGGCCGAACACCGGGGAGCTGTTTTTT.

The chain joins TRBV27 to TRBJ2-2, with 11 bases identical to TRBD2. This CDR3 has 16 residues. V was clipped by 4 bases and J by 2 bases; unmatched bases: 3. From germline, CDR1 is MNHEY and CDR2 SMNVEV (reference sequence). CDR3 region: CASSSGLAANTGELFF. The CDR3 bases are TGTGCCAGCAGTTCGGGACTAGCGGCAAACACCGGGGAGCTGTTTTTT.

Only a few counts were recorded for this clonotype. The chain uses TRBV7-2 and TRBJ1-5; D uncertain. V was shortened by 5 bases and J by 0 bases, with 11 bases between the two germline ends. The V gene's germline CDR1 is SGHTA and CDR2 FQGNSA. The CDR3 extends over 15 amino acids. The CDR3 reads CASSPLGYSNQPQHF. CDR3 nucleotide sequence: TGTGCCAGCAGCCCGCTAGGGTATAGCAATCAGCCCCAGCATTTT. The full variable domain, in which reference TRBV7-2 and TRBJ1-5 provide the parts outside the CDR3, is GAGVSQSPSNKVTEKGKDVELRCDPISGHTALYWYRQSLGQGLEFLIYFQGNSAPDKSGLPSDRFSAERTGGSVSTLTIQRTQQEDSAVYLCASSPLGYSNQPQHFGDGTRLSIL.

The sample holds one count of this clonotype. The V and J genes are TRBV20-1 and TRBJ2-2; possibly TRBD1 or TRBD2 for D (5 bases each). Germline V gene data show CDR1 as DFQATT and CDR2 as SNEGSKA (reference sequence). Trimming took off 6 bases at V and 5 bases at J, with 19 bases between the two ends. This CDR3 comprises 15 residues. The CDR3 DNA reads as TGCAGTGCCCCCGCTTGGGGGTCCAGAACCGGGGAGCTGTTTTTT. Protein sequence: CSAPAWGSRTGELFF.

This clonotype was seen only a few times. The J gene is TRBJ2-1, the V gene TRBV7-9; 12 bases fit TRBD2. V lost 3 bases, J lost 5 bases, and 5 bases stayed unmatched. CDR3 length: 16 amino acids. Germline CDR1 reads SEHNR; CDR2 reads FQNEAQ (reference sequence). Here the CDR3 DNA reads TGTGCCAGCAGCTTTCTAGCGGGGGGGCCGCACAATGAGCAGTTCTTC. It specifies CASSFLAGGPHNEQFF.